This T cell receptor beta chain comes out of a study of T cells after posttransplantation cyclophosphamide. Study-wide points: Tissue-infiltrating T cells from skin or gut overlapped little with blood T cells. Donor CD8+ memory clones often dominated recipient blood repertoires at later times.

Sequenced by immunoSEQ multiplex PCR; TCRdb stores in-frame clones only, minus some. Seen here are about 6,800 clones, about 91% observed once, and the top ten hold less than 15%. As for this clone: The antigen remains unidentified.

A marrow graft followed busulfan-fludarabine conditioning, with cyclophosphamide on days +3 and +4. This sequence originates from a female patient aged 45-65 years who received an allogeneic stem cell transplant from a related donor, was CMV-positive, and had no GVHD. Among the T cells, some may be from the graft donor. The sequences come from PBMCs, collected roughly 190 weeks after allogeneic stem cell transplant with posttransplant cyclophosphamide.

CDR3 nucleotide sequence: TGTGCCAGCAGTTTGGGACTAGCGGGTCTCTACGAGCAGTACTTC. This translates into CASSLGLAGLYEQYF. V and J are TRBV28 and TRBJ2-7, with 12 positions matching TRBD2. With 3 bases clipped from V and 3 bases from J, the junction kept 3 bases outside the gene matches. The CDR3 covers 15 residues. CDR1 and CDR2 (germline): MDHEN, SYDVKM.